Listed below are T cell receptor beta chains from one sample, sequenced in a study of follicular helper T cells after annual influenza vaccination. Measured with immunoSEQ multiplex PCR; TCRdb has only the in-frame clones, and not every one. The sample carries just over 8,500 clones, approximately 83% recorded once. The sample in question was CXCR5+ CD38- circulating T follicular helper cells from blood, obtained 7 days after influenza vaccination. Receptors were obtained from an adult who received the influenza vaccine. The CDR3 runs from the conserved cysteine through the conserved F or W.

v_call	j_call	cdr3_aa
TRBV19	TRBJ2-1	CASKNRDRGGNEQFF
TRBV9	TRBJ2-7	CASSEGPVVTYEQYF
TRBV28	TRBJ1-1	CASSPLNTEAFF
TRBV6-1	TRBJ2-7	CASSEGGSRTGSYEQYF
TRBV5-1	TRBJ2-5	CASSTGTGQETQYF
TRBV29-1	TRBJ2-7	CSVIRPGQGAYEQYF
TRBV7-2	TRBJ1-3	CASSPTAFSGNTIYF
TRBV20-1	TRBJ2-7	CSARDQAEQYF
TRBV7-2	TRBJ2-7	CASSLSGYEQYF
TRBV30	TRBJ2-1	CAWSRDSNNEQFF
TRBV5-6	TRBJ2-1	CASSLAGNPRDPQFF
TRBV5-6	TRBJ2-6	CASSLFVLGLSGANVLTF
TRBV4-1	TRBJ1-4	CASSPGQGRSHNEKLFF
TRBV19	TRBJ2-2	CASRGGVSNTGELFF
TRBV10-3	TRBJ2-1	CAITGGSDEQFF
TRBV7-2	TRBJ2-2	CASSLDQGQGGELFF
TRBV5-1	TRBJ2-5	CASSSSYQETQYF
TRBV5-1	TRBJ2-3	CASRPGGASTDTQYF
TRBV6-8	TRBJ2-7	CASSYSDEQYF
TRBV2	TRBJ2-3	CASSSRQGGDTQYF
TRBV7-2	TRBJ2-1	CASSITGTGDNEQFF
TRBV7-7	TRBJ2-1	CASSLDRDNEQFF
TRBV2	TRBJ1-2	CASSRGYGYTF
TRBV28	TRBJ1-1	CASSRQGAQGTEAFF
TRBV9	TRBJ2-5	CASSVAGQGERETQYF
TRBV4-2	TRBJ1-5	CASSQDTRGREPQHF
TRBV14	TRBJ1-5	CASSQDKGDLNQPQHF
TRBV19	TRBJ1-5	CASSNGPRQPQHF
TRBV19	TRBJ2-3	CASTVGGDRGADTQYF
TRBV7-2	TRBJ2-7	CASRSKGLGVQEQYF
TRBV6-5	TRBJ2-1	CASRSPGQLYNEQFF
TRBV7-2	TRBJ2-7	CASSLGGAGYEQYF
TRBV5-1	TRBJ1-2	CASSLDPDNNYGYTF
TRBV30	TRBJ2-2	CAWGSGGNANTGELFF
TRBV4-1	TRBJ2-1	CASRPAFSGSNNEQFF
TRBV5-5	TRBJ1-4	CASSLAGGTNEKLFF
TRBV5-8	TRBJ2-6	CASSWPSGANVLTF